These 20 T cell receptor beta chains were all obtained from the same sample, sequenced in a study of early T cells in non-severe SARS-CoV-2 infection. TCRdb reprocessed the 5' RACE reads with MiXCR, giving one entry per CDR3 protein. This table holds about 60,000 distinct CDR3 sequences, 5.5% to 6.5% found once. Sequenced input: whole blood. Source of these receptors: an adult who was a healthcare worker with PCR-confirmed SARS-CoV-2 infection or an uninfected control (not recorded which).

This clonotype was seen repeatedly, ten times or more. The chain recombines TRBV9 with TRBJ1-2; D might be TRBD1 (6 bases). In germline, CDR1 is SGDLS, CDR2 YYNGEE. Trimming took off 0 bases at V and 6 bases at J, with 12 bases between the two ends. The CDR3 length is 14 residues. The CDR3: CASSVVAQGDGYTF. The CDR3 DNA sequence: TGTGCCAGCAGCGTAGTGGCACAGGGAGATGGCTACACCTTC.

In this sample, this clonotype turned up a few times. This chain joins TRBV7-6 and TRBJ2-1; the match to TRBD2 covers 7 bases. V trimming: 2 bases; J trimming: 10 bases; junction bases outside the gene matches: 5. This CDR3 region has 13 residues. Germline values: CDR1 SGHVS, CDR2 FNYEAQ. DNA for the CDR3: TGTGCCAGCAGCTTAAGTGGGGGGGACGAGCAGTTCTTC. Its protein product is CASSLSGGDEQFF.

The sample holds a few counts of this clonotype. V gene TRBV18 combines with J gene TRBJ2-3; the D is unclear. CDR1 is KGHSH, CDR2 LQKENI, per germline. Trimming pared 2 bases from V and 4 bases from J, leaving 10 bases between. The CDR3 covers 14 residues. The CDR3 DNA reads TGTGCCAGCTCACCAGAGGCGAACCCAGATACGCAGTATTTT. Translated, it gives CASSPEANPDTQYF. The whole variable domain, remainder taken from reference TRBV18 and TRBJ2-3, is NAGVMQNPRHLVRRRGQEARLRCSPMKGHSHVYWYRQLPEEGLKFMVYLQKENIIDESGMPKERFSAEFPKEGPSILRIQQVVRGDSAAYFCASSPEANPDTQYFGPGTRLTVL.

Ten or more counts support this clonotype. The chain carries TRBV6-2 or TRBV6-3 and TRBJ1-5; no firm D call. The CDR3 contains 15 residues. The germline CDR1 and CDR2 sequences are MNHEY and SVGEGT. V was shortened by 2 bases and J by 3 bases, with 11 bases between the two germline ends. CDR3 sequence: CASSYLGEINQPQHF. The CDR3 DNA is TGTGCCAGCAGTTACCTTGGGGAAATCAATCAGCCCCAGCATTTT.

This clonotype was seen a handful of times. The chain couples TRBV19 to TRBJ1-1; possibly TRBD1 for D (5 bases). V lost 5 bases, J lost 6 bases, and 13 bases lay in between. CDR3 length: 13 residues. Germline assignment: CDR1 LNHDA and CDR2 SQIVND (reference sequence). CDR3 amino acids: CASSPSGEPEAFF. CDR3 DNA: TGTGCCAGTAGTCCATCGGGGGAGCCTGAAGCTTTCTTT.

In its sample, this clonotype was seen a few times. The rearrangement uses TRBV29-1 and TRBJ1-2; D remains ambiguous. CDR3 length: 13 residues. The ends were cut back, 4 bases at V and 4 bases at J, with 13 bases in the middle. Per the germline V gene, CDR1 is SQVTM and CDR2 is ANQGSEA. CDR3 nucleotide sequence: TGCAGCGTTGTGATTTGGGTGACCTATGGCTACACCTTC. Amino acids: CSVVIWVTYGYTF. Full variable domain (rest looked up from reference TRBV29-1 and TRBJ1-2): SAVISQKPSRDICQRGTSLTIQCQVDSQVTMMFWYRQQPGQSLTLIATANQGSEATYESGFVIDKFPISRPNLTFSTLTVSNMSPEDSSIYLCSVVIWVTYGYTFGSGTRLTVV.

This clonotype is medium-sized (0.01 to 0.1%) by share. The chain has TRBV27 and TRBJ1-5; no clear D. Germline V gene data show CDR1 as MNHEY and CDR2 as SMNVEV (reference sequence). The CDR3 runs 14 residues. Trimming stripped 6 bases from V and 4 bases from J, with 13 bases between. The CDR3 DNA reads TGTGCCAGCAGCCGCTGGGATGGTAATCAGCCCCAGCATTTT. Translating it yields CASSRWDGNQPQHF.

This clonotype was recorded a few times. CDR3 sequence (DNA): TGCAGTGCTTCCCGGACTAGCGGTACCTACGAGCAGTACTTC. Translating it yields CSASRTSGTYEQYF. The rearrangement uses TRBV20-1 and TRBJ2-7; the match to TRBD2 covers 10 bases. After removal of 5 bases from V and 2 bases from J, the junction contained 6 bases not matched to a gene. CDR1 and CDR2 from the germline V gene are DFQATT and SNEGSKA (reference sequence). The CDR3 is 14 amino acids.

This clonotype has a count of ten or more. The chain uses TRBV6-5 and TRBJ1-1; TRBD1 agrees at 7 bases. V was clipped by 0 bases and J by 5 bases; unmatched bases: 3. There are 14 residues in the CDR3. The germline gives CDR1 MNHEY, CDR2 SVGAGI. The DNA of the CDR3 is TGTGCCAGCAGTTACTCGGCAGGGGGGACTGAAGCTTTCTTT. Translation: CASSYSAGGTEAFF.

Many counts were recorded for this clonotype. The V call is TRBV7-2, the J call TRBJ1-6, with D unclear. The CDR3 runs to 13 residues. V lost 3 bases, J lost 10 bases, and 10 bases lay in between. Germline-derived CDR1 and CDR2 are SGHTA and FQGNSA. The chain's CDR3 is CASSLVPESPLHF. CDR3 sequence (DNA): TGTGCCAGCAGCTTGGTGCCCGAATCACCCCTCCACTTT.

V usage is TRBV6-4 and J usage is TRBJ2-1, with 7 nucleotides matching TRBD2. The V gene's germline CDR1 is MRHNA and CDR2 SNTAGT. CDR3 size: 15 residues. Trimming at V came to 5 bases and at J to 4 bases, leaving 8 bases not matched to a gene. In nucleotides, the CDR3 is TGTGCCAGCAGTCATCTAGCGGAGGCGTACAATGAGCAGTTCTTC. Its translation: CASSHLAEAYNEQFF.

The table lists this clonotype with many counts. The genes are TRBV11-2 and TRBJ1-4; D may be TRBD1 (5 bases). The CDR3 totals 15 residues. Trimming cost V 5 bases and J 7 bases, with 17 bases left between them. CDR1 and CDR2 from the germline V gene are SGHAT and FQNNGV. In DNA form, the CDR3 reads TGTGCCAGCAGCCTAGGGGCAGGGAGGGGTGAAAAACTGTTTTTT. This encodes CASSLGAGRGEKLFF. Combining the CDR3 with reference TRBV11-2 and TRBJ1-4 gives the whole variable domain EAGVAQSPRYKIIEKRQSVAFWCNPISGHATLYWYQQILGQGPKLLIQFQNNGVVDDSQLPKDRFSAERLKGVDSTLKIQPAKLEDSAVYLCASSLGAGRGEKLFFGSGTQLSVL.

This clonotype was detected only a few times. This chain links TRBV6-6 with TRBJ2-7, with D hard to call. CDR1 and CDR2 (germline): MNHNY, SVGAGI (reference sequence). This CDR3 comprises 14 residues. Trimming cost V 0 bases and J 2 bases, with 8 bases left between them. The CDR3 nucleotides read TGTGCCAGCAGTTACTCGGCGGAGACCTACGAGCAGTACTTC. It specifies CASSYSAETYEQYF.

The count of this clonotype is one. The chain combines TRBV19 with TRBJ2-5; 9 nucleotides align to TRBD1. With 11 bases clipped from V and 5 bases from J, the junction kept 9 bases outside the gene matches. The V gene's germline CDR1 is LNHDA and CDR2 SQIVND (reference sequence). The CDR3 spans 13 residues. CDR3 sequence reads: CACGTGGLETQYF. As DNA, the CDR3 is TGTGCCTGCGGAACAGGGGGCCTGGAGACCCAGTACTTC.

The chain couples TRBV14 to TRBJ2-1; D possibly corresponds to TRBD2 (5 bases). Germline CDR1 and CDR2: SGHDN and FVKESK. Trimming removed 4 bases from V and 7 bases from J, with 11 bases in between. This CDR3 contains 13 residues. CDR3 in DNA: TGTGCCAGCAGCCCCCGGCCGGGGAATGAGCAGTTCTTC. It codes for CASSPRPGNEQFF.

This clonotype has ten or more counts. The J gene is TRBJ1-5, the V gene TRBV29-1; 9 bases are a match to TRBD1. V gave up 1 base and J gave up 7 bases; unmatched junction bases: 5. Per germline, CDR1 SQVTM and CDR2 ANQGSEA. This CDR3 spans 14 amino acids. The CDR3 DNA sequence: TGCAGCGTTGAAGGGACAGGGGTGGGGCAGCCCCAGCATTTT. Translated, it gives CSVEGTGVGQPQHF.

In this sample, this clonotype turned up many times. The rearrangement links TRBV20-1 to TRBJ1-1; possibly TRBD1 for D (5 bases). The V gene's germline CDR1 is DFQATT and CDR2 SNEGSKA (reference sequence). This CDR3 has 14 residues. V gave up 4 bases and J gave up 2 bases, with 14 bases separating them. CDR3 loop: CSANRGSRNTEAFF. The CDR3 DNA sequence: TGCAGTGCTAACCGGGGGTCTCGTAACACTGAAGCTTTCTTT.

The sample holds many counts of this clonotype. This sequence joins TRBV7-6 and TRBJ2-3; D may match TRBD1 or TRBD2 (5 bases each). Germline-derived CDR1 and CDR2 are SGHVS and FNYEAQ. V lost 3 bases and J 5 bases, leaving 6 bases between the germline ends. The CDR3 sequence is 12 residues long. CDR3: CASSFGGDTQYF. The CDR3 nucleotides read TGTGCCAGCAGCTTTGGGGGAGATACGCAGTATTTT.

This clonotype was counted many times. The V gene is TRBV7-9, the J gene TRBJ2-1; no clear D gene. In germline, CDR1 is SEHNR, CDR2 FQNEAQ (reference sequence). The CDR3 extends over 15 amino acids. V lost 3 bases and J lost 2, with 11 bases in between. CDR3 sequence (DNA): TGTGCCAGCAGCTTCACGGGCGGAACCTACAATGAGCAGTTCTTC. It is translated as CASSFTGGTYNEQFF.

This clonotype was picked up a small number of times. The chain combines TRBV10-3 with TRBJ2-1, with TRBD2 identical over 15 bases. This CDR3 is 17 amino acids long. From germline, CDR1 is ENHRY and CDR2 SYGVKD. With V trimmed by 5 bases and J by 1 base, 3 bases remained unmatched. CDR3 loop: CAISQGLAGGSYNEQFF. The CDR3 region has the DNA TGTGCCATCAGTCAGGGACTAGCGGGGGGATCCTACAATGAGCAGTTCTTC.